The clone carrying this TCR beta chain was observed a handful of times. These data come from a study of blood T cell repertoires in COVID-19. Germline V gene lookup returns CDR1 SGHNT and CDR2 YENEEA. With V trimmed by 5 bases and J by 5 bases, 10 bases remained unmatched. The length of the CDR3 is 17 residues. This table comes from immunoSEQ multiplex PCR, and its TCRdb copy is limited to in-frame clones, with some not included. The sample shows 300,000 or so clones, approximately 90% of them seen only once. The study assigned cohorts using participant-reported clinical history. The sequenced material came from PBMCs or T cells enriched from blood (not recorded which). The source of this sequence is a woman in her 30s who had recovered from COVID-19. V and J are TRBV11-3 and TRBJ2-3; TRBD2 aligns across 13 bases. In nucleotides, the CDR3 is TGTGCCAGCAGCCGAGCCTCCGGACTAGCGGGAGAAGATACGCAGTATTTT. Its translation: CASSRASGLAGEDTQYF.